A selection of T cell receptor beta chains follows, all from one sample in a study of T cell repertoires in cytomegalovirus infection. A single record per CDR3 protein comes from TCRdb applying MiXCR to the reads. The repertoire holds 90,000 to 110,000 distinct CDR3 sequences, with approximately 28% as singletons. The antigens of these receptors remain unknown. The sequencing here drew on CD8+ T cells from cultured PBMCs, taken from culture after CMV antigen stimulation. These receptors were obtained from a human donor in good health (CMV status not recorded). Some clones in this sample may be carry-over from other donors' samples. Each CDR3 is given with its conserved first and last residue. Fields, in order: clone size, D gene, V gene, J gene, CDR3 DNA, CDR3 protein. D genes are given only for firm matches. For some rows the clone size is stated as once, few or many, or as a class when expanded; others skip it.

clone size: .; D gene: .; V gene: TRBV28; J gene: TRBJ2-7; CDR3 DNA: TGTGCCAGCAGCCCCGGGGTCGAGCAGTACTTC; CDR3 protein: CASSPGVEQYF
clone size: .; D gene: .; V gene: TRBV6-8; J gene: TRBJ2-1; CDR3 DNA: TGTGCCAGCGGTCCTACGACAGGACGAAGTTCCTACAATGAGCAGTTCTTC; CDR3 protein: CASGPTTGRSSYNEQFF
clone size: many; D gene: .; V gene: TRBV7-6; J gene: TRBJ1-3; CDR3 DNA: TGTGCCAGCAGCTCCCGCCCAGCATGGGGTTCCCACTCTGGAAACACCATATATTTT; CDR3 protein: CASSSRPAWGSHSGNTIYF
clone size: .; D gene: TRBD1; V gene: TRBV19; J gene: TRBJ1-2; CDR3 DNA: TGTGCCAGTACCGTGGGGGACAGAGGGTCAGATGGCTACACCTTC; CDR3 protein: CASTVGDRGSDGYTF
clone size: few; D gene: .; V gene: TRBV19; J gene: TRBJ1-1; CDR3 DNA: TGTGCCAGTAAAATCCCAGGGAACACTGAAGCTTTCTTT; CDR3 protein: CASKIPGNTEAFF
clone size: .; D gene: TRBD1; V gene: TRBV7-8; J gene: TRBJ1-1; CDR3 DNA: TGTGCCAGCAGCGGAAGTAGGGACAGACGGGCGAACACTGAAGCTTTCTTT; CDR3 protein: CASSGSRDRRANTEAFF
clone size: few; D gene: .; V gene: TRBV5-8; J gene: TRBJ1-1; CDR3 DNA: TGTGCCAGCAGCTTTGGACCCGGACATTCAAACACTGAAGCTTTCTTT; CDR3 protein: CASSFGPGHSNTEAFF
clone size: once; D gene: .; V gene: TRBV7-8; J gene: TRBJ1-6; CDR3 DNA: TGTGCCAGCAGCTTAGCCCAGGGGCGAGGTTCACCCCTCCGCTTT; CDR3 protein: CASSLAQGRGSPLRF
clone size: .; D gene: .; V gene: TRBV19; J gene: TRBJ1-2; CDR3 DNA: TGTGCCAGCTACCGGGACACAATGTATGGCTACACCTTC; CDR3 protein: CASYRDTMYGYTF
clone size: .; D gene: .; V gene: TRBV6-2/TRBV6-3; J gene: TRBJ2-7; CDR3 DNA: TGTGCCAGCCTTGGACACCGATCCTACGAGCAGTACTTC; CDR3 protein: CASLGHRSYEQYF
clone size: .; D gene: TRBD2; V gene: TRBV20-1; J gene: TRBJ2-7; CDR3 DNA: TGCAGTGCTAGGCGTTTAGCGGGGAACTCCTACGAGCAGTACTTC; CDR3 protein: CSARRLAGNSYEQYF